This passage covers 3 T cell receptor beta chains from one sample sequenced in a study of control samples from healthy donors and cancer patients. The method was immunoSEQ multiplex PCR; TCRdb's version includes in-frame clones alone and lacks a portion of them. The sample consists of 57,000 or so clones, around 89% of them appearing once. Sequencing was done on a sample of PBMCs. The source is a man aged 60 to 75 with colorectal cancer.

The V gene is TRBV7-3, the J gene TRBJ2-2; TRBD1 agrees at 7 bases. CDR3 length: 16 residues. In germline, CDR1 is SGHTA, CDR2 FQGTGA. The V segment lost 4 bases and the J segment 0 bases; nucleotides outside the gene matches: 5. CDR3 in DNA: TGTGCCAGCAGCTCCCCTGGGACAGCGAACACCGGGGAGCTGTTTTTT. This encodes CASSSPGTANTGELFF. Full variable domain (remainder filled in from reference TRBV7-3 and TRBJ2-2): GAGVSQTPSNKVTEKGKYVELRCDPISGHTALYWYRQSLGQGPEFLIYFQGTGAADDSGLPNDRFFAVRPEGSVSTLKIQRTERGDSAVYLCASSSPGTANTGELFFGEGSRLTVL.

The genes are TRBV28 and TRBJ2-7; no firm D call. The CDR3 length is 11 residues. The V gene's germline CDR1 is MDHEN and CDR2 SYDVKM. V shed 4 bases and J shed 2 bases, with 3 bases lying between them. The CDR3 bases are TGTGCCAGCAGTTCAGCCTACGAGCAGTACTTC. Residues: CASSSAYEQYF.

This clone was seen only once. V usage is TRBV7-3 and J usage is TRBJ2-3; D is perhaps TRBD2 (6 bases). V lost 5 bases, J lost 0 bases, and 9 bases lay in between. The CDR3 covers 14 residues. Germline V gene lookup returns CDR1 SGHTA and CDR2 FQGTGA. CDR3 residues: CASSAGRSTDTQYF. The DNA for the CDR3 is TGTGCCAGCAGCGCGGGACGCAGCACAGATACGCAGTATTTT. Together with reference TRBV7-3 and TRBJ2-3, the CDR3 gives the full variable domain: GAGVSQTPSNKVTEKGKYVELRCDPISGHTALYWYRQSLGQGPEFLIYFQGTGAADDSGLPNDRFFAVRPEGSVSTLKIQRTERGDSAVYLCASSAGRSTDTQYFGPGTRLTVL.